This entry is about one T cell receptor (beta chain). This sample's time point: blood 2 weeks post-SBRT. Treatment described: 15 Gy SBRT to primary tumor, nephrectomy 4 weeks later. Serial blood draws occurred at baseline and 2 and 4 weeks post-SBRT. Using immunoSEQ multiplex PCR, the repertoire was profiled, and TCRdb retains in-frame clones only, with some absent. The data show approximately 61,000 clones, with roughly 79% seen just once and roughly 7% held by the top ten. This record belongs to a study of radiation and T cells in renal cell carcinoma. Turning to the study itself: Nephrectomy followed 15 Gy stereotactic body radiation by 4 weeks.

Germline V gene data show CDR1 as SQVTM and CDR2 as ANQGSEA. The CDR3 consists of 12 residues. V was pared by 7 bases and J by 2 bases, with 9 bases between. This sequence originates from a man aged 60 to 69 with renal cell carcinoma. V and J are TRBV29-1 and TRBJ1-5, with no clear D. Sequencing was performed on blood, taken from a patient whose treatment included radiotherapy and nephrectomy. CDR3: CSASFRNQPQHF. The CDR3 DNA sequence: TGCAGCGCCTCCTTCCGCAATCAGCCCCAGCATTTT.